This T cell receptor beta chain was captured by sequencing in a study of long-term antiretroviral therapy in people with HIV. The germline V and J ends were trimmed by 5 bases and 3 bases, with 11 bases remaining between them. The CDR3 runs 14 residues. CDR1 ENHRY and CDR2 SYGVKD come from the germline V gene. With survey level as its setting, the immunoSEQ assay was v3.0. Method: immunoSEQ multiplex PCR; TCRdb's copy keeps in-frame clones and lacks some. The table lists 32,000 or so clones, 90% of them singletons, with around 8% in the top ten. This sequence joins TRBV10-3 and TRBJ1-5; tentatively, D is TRBD1 (6 bases). The specimen was unsorted PBMCs, collected 3.2 years before starting antiretroviral therapy. The source of this sequence is a man aged 45-60 years with HIV. The CDR3 protein is CAISSGTLNQPQHF. CDR3 DNA: TGTGCCATCAGTTCAGGGACACTCAATCAGCCCCAGCATTTT.